These 22 T cell receptor beta chains were all obtained from the same sample, sequenced in a study of OX40 agonist ivuxolimab in advanced cancers. Libraries were built with the immunoSEQ multiplex PCR assay. The source is immuneACCESS, and TCRdb retained only in-frame sequences with V and J called. Part of the clones is not carried over; for the studies checked, unresolved V genes explain less than half of this, and the remainder is unexplained. Present in this sample are 30,000 to 45,000 clones, around 87% of which were seen just once. The leading ten clones occupy approximately 33% of the sample. The starting material was CD4+ or CD8+ T cells sorted from blood, obtained in a trial of the OX40 agonist ivuxolimab. The source is an adult with an advanced solid tumor such as melanoma, head and neck, liver or kidney cancer.

The rearrangement links TRBV6-5 to TRBJ1-6; D unclear. The CDR3 length is 16 residues. V dropped 4 bases and J dropped 7 bases, with 17 bases sitting between them. Germline lookup yields CDR1 MNHEY and CDR2 SVGAGI. This CDR3 is CASSSPGTGENSPLHF. As DNA, the CDR3 is TGTGCCAGCAGTTCCCCGGGCACCGGTGAGAATTCACCCCTCCACTTT.

This clone is medium-sized (0.01 to 0.1%) within its sample. The chain is built from TRBV7-2 and TRBJ2-2, with D possibly TRBD2 on 6 matching bases. The CDR3 has 16 residues. V was cut by 5 bases and J by 4 bases, with 17 bases left in between. The germline V gene has CDR1 SGHTA and CDR2 FQGNSA. CDR3 amino acids: CASSANDWGGTGELFF. In DNA form, the CDR3 reads TGTGCCAGCAGCGCCAACGATTGGGGAGGCACCGGGGAGCTGTTTTTT.

This chain connects TRBV19 to TRBJ1-3, with 7 bases lining up with TRBD1. This CDR3 comprises 16 residues. With V trimmed by 6 bases and J by 0 bases, 8 bases remained unmatched. The germline V gene has CDR1 LNHDA and CDR2 SQIVND (reference sequence). Written as DNA, the CDR3 is TGTGCCAGTAGGGATCCGGGACAGTACTCTGGAAACACCATATATTTT. Its protein product is CASRDPGQYSGNTIYF.

The CDR3 here is CASSLLVSGNEQYF. The CDR3 coding sequence is TGTGCCAGCAGCTTACTAGTCTCAGGAAACGAGCAGTACTTC. The V call is TRBV6-5, the J call TRBJ2-5, with D tentatively TRBD2 (5 bases). The closer fit of TRBJ2-7 to the DNA end suggests the J call may be wrong. The germline V gene has CDR1 MNHEY and CDR2 SVGAGI. There are 14 residues in the CDR3.

V is TRBV11-2 and J is TRBJ1-2; D not certain. Germline V gives CDR1 SGHAT, CDR2 FQNNGV. V lost 0 bases and J 3 bases, leaving 5 bases between the germline ends. The CDR3 loop spans 13 amino acids. The CDR3 DNA follows: TGTGCCAGCAGCTTAGAGAGGGACTATGGCTACACCTTC. Its protein is CASSLERDYGYTF.

The chain is built from TRBV5-4 and TRBJ2-5; 10 bases line up with TRBD2. CDR3 size: 15 residues. V lost 2 bases to trimming and J lost 5 bases; unmatched junction nucleotides: 6. Germline assignment: CDR1 SGHNT and CDR2 YYREEE (reference sequence). The CDR3 nucleotides are TGTGCCAGCAGCTTAGCGGGAGGGCCGCTGGAGACCCAGTACTTC. This translates into CASSLAGGPLETQYF.

This clone was observed once. The rearrangement links TRBV7-9 to TRBJ1-6, with a weak D call TRBD1 (6 bases). Germline loops: CDR1 SEHNR, CDR2 FQNEAQ (reference sequence). Deletions cut 1 base from V and 10 bases from J, with 11 bases between. The length of the CDR3 is 14 residues. The CDR3 nucleotides are TGTGCCAGCAGCTTAGGTTCAGGGGAATCACCCCTCCACTTT. This codes for CASSLGSGESPLHF.

This chain connects TRBV19 to TRBJ1-2, with D unclear. Germline V gene sequence: CDR1 LNHDA, CDR2 SQIVND (reference sequence). Between the trimmed V and J ends, which lost 5 bases and 9 bases, there was a span of 7 bases. This CDR3 is 10 amino acids long. The CDR3 DNA follows: TGTGCCAGTAGTGACCCTAGCTACACCTTC. The encoded protein is CASSDPSYTF. The entire variable domain, with the rest obtained from reference TRBV19 and TRBJ1-2, is as follows: DGGITQSPKYLFRKEGQNVTLSCEQNLNHDAMYWYRQDPGQGLRLIYYSQIVNDFQKGDIAEGYSVSREKKESFPLTVTSAQKNPTAFYLCASSDPSYTFGSGTRLTVV.

The chain recombines TRBV29-1 with TRBJ2-7; the D is unclear. The CDR3 totals 12 residues. The V end lost 5 bases, the J end lost 0 bases, and 8 bases lay between the germline ends. Germline CDR1 and CDR2: SQVTM and ANQGSEA. As DNA, the CDR3 is TGCAGCGTTCTAGGGTCCTCCTACGAGCAGTACTTC. Amino acids: CSVLGSSYEQYF.

In this sample, this clone turned up once. The rearrangement uses TRBV4-1 and TRBJ2-5; possible D gene TRBD1, 5 bases. The CDR3 has 18 amino acids. Germline V gives CDR1 MGHRA, CDR2 YSYEKL. V was shortened by 1 base and J by 1 base, with 19 bases between the two germline ends. In DNA, the CDR3 is TGCGCCAGCAGCCAAGCTTACGGGTGGGGCTCCCCCCAAGAGACCCAGTACTTC. This gives the protein CASSQAYGWGSPQETQYF.

This clone showed up just a few times. This chain uses TRBV7-8 with TRBJ1-2, with 8 positions matching TRBD1. From germline, CDR1 is SGHVS and CDR2 FQNEAQ. The CDR3 is 13 residues long. The ends lost 4 bases at V and 7 bases at J; junction bases unmatched: 5. The CDR3 loop reads CASSSTGALGYTF. CDR3 nucleotides: TGTGCCAGCAGCTCGACAGGGGCGCTTGGCTACACCTTC.

V and J are TRBV10-1 and TRBJ2-7; 8 bases agree with TRBD1. The CDR3 covers 13 residues. Germline trimming cut 6 bases from V and 6 bases from J; bases unmatched to any gene: 7. Germline V lookup: CDR1 WNHNN, CDR2 SYGVQD (reference sequence). Written as DNA, the CDR3 is TGCGCCAGCAGGCCGGGACAGGCCGGCGAGCAGTACTTC. Translation gives CASRPGQAGEQYF.

The chain is built from TRBV4-2 and TRBJ2-1, with 10 positions matching TRBD2. The CDR3 length is 17 residues. Germline V gene sequence: CDR1 LGHNA, CDR2 YNFKEQ. V trimming: 1 base; J trimming: 0 bases; junction bases outside the gene matches: 3. The CDR3 bases are TGTGCCAGCAGCCAAGGGACTAGCGGCAGCTCCTACAATGAGCAGTTCTTC. Its translation: CASSQGTSGSSYNEQFF.

This sequence joins TRBV5-6 and TRBJ2-7; 8 bases line up with TRBD1. The trim removed 0 bases at V and 3 bases at J, leaving 8 bases unmatched. The CDR3 extends over 16 amino acids. Germline CDR1 and CDR2: SGHDT and YYEEEE. CDR3 in amino acids: CASSLERRQGYYEQYF. Here the CDR3 DNA reads TGTGCCAGCAGCTTGGAAAGGCGACAGGGGTACTACGAGCAGTACTTC.

This chain uses TRBV5-5 with TRBJ2-7; the D call may be TRBD1 or TRBD2 (5 bases each). The CDR3 totals 16 residues. V shed 2 bases and J shed 1 base, with 16 bases lying between them. Germline CDR1 and CDR2: SGHKS and YYEKEE (reference sequence). The CDR3 bases are TGTGCCAGCAGCTTTGGTATGGGGACGGGATCCTACGAGCAGTACTTC. Translated, it gives CASSFGMGTGSYEQYF.

This sequence joins TRBV9 and TRBJ2-1; D is uncertain. V shed 0 bases and J shed 8 bases, with 3 bases lying between them. CDR1 and CDR2 from the germline V gene are SGDLS and YYNGEE. The CDR3 has 11 residues. CDR3: CASSVVDEQFF. The DNA for the CDR3 is TGTGCCAGCAGCGTAGTGGATGAGCAGTTCTTC.

The chain employs TRBV5-4 and TRBJ2-1, with TRBD2 matching over 8 bases. J lost 7 bases, V lost 3 bases, and 15 bases had no gene match. Germline CDR1 reads SGHNT; CDR2 reads YYREEE (reference sequence). There are 17 residues in the CDR3. The CDR3 spells CASSYQRTSLMWNEQFF. In DNA form, the CDR3 reads TGTGCCAGCAGCTATCAGAGGACTAGCCTCATGTGGAATGAGCAGTTCTTC. The variable domain in full, with the rest retrieved from reference TRBV5-4 and TRBJ2-1, is ETGVTQSPTHLIKTRGQQVTLRCSSQSGHNTVSWYQQALGQGPQFIFQYYREEENGRGNFPPRFSGLQFPNYSSELNVNALELDDSALYLCASSYQRTSLMWNEQFFGPGTRLTVL.

The chain uses TRBV4-2 and TRBJ1-1, with 8 bases identical to TRBD1. The junction had 4 bases not matched to a gene; V was cut back by 3 bases and J by 1 base. The CDR3 length is 15 residues. Germline V lookup: CDR1 LGHNA, CDR2 YNFKEQ. CDR3 nucleotides: TGTGCCAGCAGCCAGGACAGGGAGGCGAACACTGAAGCTTTCTTT. As protein: CASSQDREANTEAFF.

The chain uses TRBV14 and TRBJ2-7; TRBD1 agrees at 9 bases. Looked up from germline, CDR1 is SGHDN and CDR2 is FVKESK. Losses at the gene ends were 0 bases for V and 1 base for J; bases not matched to a gene: 4. CDR3 length equals 16 residues. The CDR3 sequence is CASSQDLGTGSYEQYF. The CDR3 nucleotides are TGTGCCAGCAGCCAAGATCTCGGGACAGGGTCCTACGAGCAGTACTTC.

The table lists this clone with a few counts. The V call is TRBV4-1, the J call TRBJ2-2; no clear D. The CDR3 sequence is 17 residues long. CDR1 and CDR2 (germline): MGHRA, YSYEKL. V lost 4 bases to trimming and J lost 0 bases, with 15 bases between them. This CDR3 is CASSRTRIGSNTGELFF. Here the CDR3 DNA reads TGCGCCAGCAGCCGAACCAGAATCGGGTCGAACACCGGGGAGCTGTTTTTT.

V is TRBV10-1 and J is TRBJ2-2, with no clear D. The V end lost 2 bases, the J end lost 4 bases, and 5 bases lay between the germline ends. CDR1 is WNHNN and CDR2 is SYGVQD in the germline V gene (reference sequence). This CDR3 has 13 residues. The CDR3 spells CASSELVTGELFF. The CDR3 coding sequence is TGCGCCAGCAGTGAGCTAGTCACCGGGGAGCTGTTTTTT.

This clone occurred once. One end of the junction fails to match germline, which may point to a read error. The V and J genes are TRBV5-8 and TRBJ1-2; no firm D call. The CDR3 is 15 residues long. Germline CDR1 is SGHTS and CDR2 is YDEGEE. CDR3 bases: TGTGCCAGCAGCTTGGGACAACGTACTAACTATGGCCACACCTTC. Its protein product is CASSLGQRTNYGHTF.